The entry that follows covers one T cell receptor (beta chain) sequence. Its cognate antigen has yet to be identified. It has no much larger one-base neighbor in the sample; base qualities were not kept. From a lookup of the germline V gene (reference sequence), CDR1 and CDR2 are GTSNPN and SVGIG. V is reduced by 2 bases and J by 2 bases, leaving a spacing of 10 bases between them. The CDR3 contains 14 residues, cysteine and phenylalanine counted. The only DNA kept is the CDR3, 42 bases in frame from the first base. The donors were healthy, HIV-negative adults who had no recently reported acute infections or vaccinations. Only Caucasian adults living in Nashville, Tennessee, USA were represented among the donors. For unsorted samples, some 100 million PBMCs were counted and genomic DNA was extracted with the QIAamp DNA Blood Mini kit. Blood was obtained by leukapheresis, after which PBMCs were separated by Ficoll-Histopaque density gradient centrifugation and cryopreserved in liquid nitrogen vapor phase.

Using the deep immunoSEQ assay, multiplex PCR amplified TCR CDR3 regions from genomic DNA. For each cell subset, the extracted genomic DNA was distributed evenly across all wells of several immunoSEQ 96-well plates, and each plate served as one replicate. For unsorted PBMC, around 300 ng of genomic DNA, equivalent to about 30,000 T cell genomes, went into each replicate PCR. Ten immunoSEQ deep assay plates were used to sequence unsorted PBMC genomic DNA. Purified libraries were quantified with a Qubit 3.0 fluorometer, sized on a Bioanalyzer 2100, and re-quantified with the KAPA Library Quantification kit. Every immunoSEQ 96-well plate was sequenced on a dedicated single-read 150-cycle Illumina NextSeq 550 flow cell. The paper's processing steps were these. Because the immunoSEQ output held only junctional sequences and lacked quality scores, the filtering could not match the filtering applied to full-length reads. Sequences were annotated with PyIR, a Python wrapper for IgBLAST v1.9, and V/J genes and CDR3 were assigned using IMGT germline references. Reads were removed for weak V/J assignments (E-value above 1e-6), missing CDR3, stop codons, out-of-frame junctions, or ambiguous translated residues. V3J clonotypes were defined as sequences sharing an identical inferred V gene, J gene, and CDR3 amino acid sequence. Percentage overlap between repertoires was computed as shared unique clonotypes divided by the size of the smaller repertoire. Richness of each repertoire was evaluated using RTK rarefaction, the Chao1 estimator, and Recon v2.1 estimates of unobserved clonotypes. Imported from immuneACCESS, the table was reduced by TCRdb to in-frame sequences with V and J called. These copies leave out some clones; in studies compared against another copy, an unresolved V gene accounts for under half, and the cause of the remainder is not known. V and J calls and clone size are as listed in that table; D and trimming were resolved from the DNA. The sample table records 400,000 to 600,000 clones; about 76% of these occur just once. Roughly 13% of the sample is held by the ten biggest clonotypes.

This entry comes from a study of shared clonotypes between healthy human individuals (TCRdb year 2020). Describing the broader study: Three men and two women, aged 18 to 49 years, made up the cohort. Blood TCR repertoires of a handful of healthy adults were deeply sequenced to estimate repertoire size and the extent of clonotype sharing between individuals. To increase sequencing depth and limit assay-specific biases, different laboratories used diverse techniques to prepare libraries and sequence TCR repertoires. Per donor, leukapheresis produced somewhere between about 0.94 and 9.5 billion PBMCs. Study-wide conclusions, independent of this receptor: Sampling was restricted to blood, and TCR repertoires in tissue are likely to differ from TCR repertoires in blood. The genetic and exposure-history diversity represented was limited by the small number of donors. Pairwise subsampling indicated that sequencing depth was expected to affect the degree of clonotype sharing among donors.

Recombination joined TRBV30 with TRBJ1-3; too little of a D gene remains to name it. The sequencing sample was made of PBMCs. The receptor was isolated from a middle-aged woman in good health. Some clones in this sample may be carry-over from other donors' samples. For the CDR3, the sequence is CAWSSGSAGNTIYF. The DNA sequence is as follows: TGTGCCTGGAGTTCGGGCAGCGCTGGAAACACCATATATTTT.